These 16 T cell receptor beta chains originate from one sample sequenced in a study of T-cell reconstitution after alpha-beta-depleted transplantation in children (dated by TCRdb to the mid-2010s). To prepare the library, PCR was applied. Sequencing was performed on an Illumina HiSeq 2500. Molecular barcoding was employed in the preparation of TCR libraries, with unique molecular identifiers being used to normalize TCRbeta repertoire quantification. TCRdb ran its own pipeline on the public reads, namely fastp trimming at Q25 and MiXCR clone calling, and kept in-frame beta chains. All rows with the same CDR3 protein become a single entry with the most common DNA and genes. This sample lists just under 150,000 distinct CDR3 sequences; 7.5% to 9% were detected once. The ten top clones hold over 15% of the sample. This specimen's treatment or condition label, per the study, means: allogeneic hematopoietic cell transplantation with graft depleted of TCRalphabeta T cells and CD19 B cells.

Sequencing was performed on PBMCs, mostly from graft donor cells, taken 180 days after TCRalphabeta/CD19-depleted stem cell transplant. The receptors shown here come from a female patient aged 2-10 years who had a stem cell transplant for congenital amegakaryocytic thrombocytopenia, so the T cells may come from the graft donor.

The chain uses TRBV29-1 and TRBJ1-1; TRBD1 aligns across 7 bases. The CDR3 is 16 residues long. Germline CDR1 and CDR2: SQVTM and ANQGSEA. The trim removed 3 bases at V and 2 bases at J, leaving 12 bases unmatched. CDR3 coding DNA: TGCAGCGTTGATCTTTGGGGCAGGGGGGCTAACACTGAAGCTTTCTTT. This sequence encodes CSVDLWGRGANTEAFF.

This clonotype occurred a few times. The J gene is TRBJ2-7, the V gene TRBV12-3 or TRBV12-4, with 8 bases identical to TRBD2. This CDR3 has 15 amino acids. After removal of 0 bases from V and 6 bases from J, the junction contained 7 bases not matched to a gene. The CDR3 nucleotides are TGTGCCAGCAGTTTAGCGTACGGGGGGGCACTCGAGCAGTACTTC. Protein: CASSLAYGGALEQYF.

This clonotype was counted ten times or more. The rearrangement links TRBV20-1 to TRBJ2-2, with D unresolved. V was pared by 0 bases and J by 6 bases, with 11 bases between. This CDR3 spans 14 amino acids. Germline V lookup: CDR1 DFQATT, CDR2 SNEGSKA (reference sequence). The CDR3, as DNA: TGCAGTGCTAGAGATCGTTTAAGGCCCGGGGAGCTGTTTTTT. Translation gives CSARDRLRPGELFF.

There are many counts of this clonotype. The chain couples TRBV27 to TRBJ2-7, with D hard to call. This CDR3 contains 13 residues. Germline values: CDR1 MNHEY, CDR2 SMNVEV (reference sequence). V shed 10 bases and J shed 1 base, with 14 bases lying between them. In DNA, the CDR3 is TGTGCCACCCGTCGGGTGGGTTCCTACGAGCAGTACTTC. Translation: CATRRVGSYEQYF.

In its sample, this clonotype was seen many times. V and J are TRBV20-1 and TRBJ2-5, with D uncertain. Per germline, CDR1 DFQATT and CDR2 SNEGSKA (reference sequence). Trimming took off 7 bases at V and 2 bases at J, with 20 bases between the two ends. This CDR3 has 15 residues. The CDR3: CSVPVSSEQQETQYF. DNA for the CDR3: TGCAGTGTACCCGTCAGCTCGGAACAACAAGAGACCCAGTACTTC.

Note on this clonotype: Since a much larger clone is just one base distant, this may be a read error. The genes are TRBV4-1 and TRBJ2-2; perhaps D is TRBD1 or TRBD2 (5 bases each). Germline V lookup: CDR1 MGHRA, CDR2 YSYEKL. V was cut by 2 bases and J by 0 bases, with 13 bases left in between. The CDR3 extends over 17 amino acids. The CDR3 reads CASSQLRGRTNTGELFF. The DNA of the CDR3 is TGCGCCAGCAGCCAACTTCGGGGACGCACGAACACCGGGGAGCTGTTTTTT.

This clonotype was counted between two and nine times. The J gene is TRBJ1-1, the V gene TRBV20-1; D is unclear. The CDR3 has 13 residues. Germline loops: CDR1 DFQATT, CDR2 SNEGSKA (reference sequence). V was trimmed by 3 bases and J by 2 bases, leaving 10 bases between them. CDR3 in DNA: TGCAGTGCTAGGGTGCGCGTTAACACTGAAGCTTTCTTT. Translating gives CSARVRVNTEAFF.

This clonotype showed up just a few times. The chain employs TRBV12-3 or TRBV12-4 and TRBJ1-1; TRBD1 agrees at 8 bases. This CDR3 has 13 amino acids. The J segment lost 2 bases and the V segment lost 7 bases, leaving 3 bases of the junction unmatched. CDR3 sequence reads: CASTRGLNTEAFF. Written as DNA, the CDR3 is TGTGCCAGCACCAGGGGGCTTAACACTGAAGCTTTCTTT.

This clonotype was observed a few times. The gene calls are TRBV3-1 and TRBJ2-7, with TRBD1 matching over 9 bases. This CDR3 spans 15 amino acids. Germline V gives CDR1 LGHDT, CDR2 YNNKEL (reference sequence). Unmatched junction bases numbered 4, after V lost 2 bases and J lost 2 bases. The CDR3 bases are TGTGCCAGCAGCCAAAGGGACAGGGTTACCTACGAGCAGTACTTC. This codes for CASSQRDRVTYEQYF.

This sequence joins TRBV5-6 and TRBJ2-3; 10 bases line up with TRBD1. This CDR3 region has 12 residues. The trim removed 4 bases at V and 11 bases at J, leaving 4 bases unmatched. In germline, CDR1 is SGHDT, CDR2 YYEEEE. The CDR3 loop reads CASSRDRGQQYF. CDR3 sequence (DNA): TGTGCCAGCAGCCGGGACAGGGGCCAGCAGTATTTT. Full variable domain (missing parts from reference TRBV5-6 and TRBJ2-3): DAGVTQSPTHLIKTRGQQVTLRCSPKSGHDTVSWYQQALGQGPQFIFQYYEEEERQRGNFPDRFSGHQFPNYSSELNVNALLLGDSALYLCASSRDRGQQYFGPGTRLTVL.

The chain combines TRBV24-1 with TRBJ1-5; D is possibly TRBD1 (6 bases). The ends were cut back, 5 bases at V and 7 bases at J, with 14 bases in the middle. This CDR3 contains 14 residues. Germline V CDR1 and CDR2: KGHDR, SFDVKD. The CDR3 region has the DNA TGTGCCACCAGTGGGGCGGGGGCTCGGCAGCCCCAGCATTTT. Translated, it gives CATSGAGARQPQHF.

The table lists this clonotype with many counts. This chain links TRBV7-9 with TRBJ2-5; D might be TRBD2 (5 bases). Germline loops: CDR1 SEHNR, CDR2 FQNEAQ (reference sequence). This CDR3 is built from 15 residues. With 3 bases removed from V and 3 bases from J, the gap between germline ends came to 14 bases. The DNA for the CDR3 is TGTGCCAGCAGCTTTAGGACGGGGAGAGAAGAGACCCAGTACTTC. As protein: CASSFRTGREETQYF.

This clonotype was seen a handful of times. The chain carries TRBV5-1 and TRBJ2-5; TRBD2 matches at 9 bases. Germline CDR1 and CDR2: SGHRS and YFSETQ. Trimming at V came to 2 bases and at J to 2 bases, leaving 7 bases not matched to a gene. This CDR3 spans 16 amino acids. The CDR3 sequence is CASSFGSGGLQETQYF. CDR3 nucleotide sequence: TGCGCCAGCAGCTTCGGTAGCGGGGGCCTACAAGAGACCCAGTACTTC. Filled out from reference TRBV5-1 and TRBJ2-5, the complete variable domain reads KAGVTQTPRYLIKTRGQQVTLSCSPISGHRSVSWYQQTPGQGLQFLFEYFSETQRNKGNFPGRFSGRQFSNSRSEMNVSTLELGDSALYLCASSFGSGGLQETQYFGPGTRLLVL.

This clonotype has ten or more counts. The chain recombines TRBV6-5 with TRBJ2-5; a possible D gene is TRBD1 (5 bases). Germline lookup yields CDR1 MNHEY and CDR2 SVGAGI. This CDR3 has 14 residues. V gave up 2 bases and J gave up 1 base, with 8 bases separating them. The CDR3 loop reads CASSYETVQETQYF. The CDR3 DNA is TGTGCCAGCAGTTACGAGACAGTCCAAGAGACCCAGTACTTC.

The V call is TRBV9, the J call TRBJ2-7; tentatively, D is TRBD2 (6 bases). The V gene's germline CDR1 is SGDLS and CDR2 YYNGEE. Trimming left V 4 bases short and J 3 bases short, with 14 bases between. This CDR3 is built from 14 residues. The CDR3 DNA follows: TGTGCCAGCAGCCGAAACGAGGGAGGCTACGAGCAGTACTTC. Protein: CASSRNEGGYEQYF.

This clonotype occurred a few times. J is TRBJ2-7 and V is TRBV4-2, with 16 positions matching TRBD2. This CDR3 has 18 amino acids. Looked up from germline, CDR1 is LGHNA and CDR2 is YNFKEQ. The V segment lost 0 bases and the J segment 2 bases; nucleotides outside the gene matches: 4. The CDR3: CASSQDGGTSGRAYEQYF. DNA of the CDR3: TGTGCCAGCAGCCAAGATGGCGGGACTAGCGGGAGGGCCTACGAGCAGTACTTC.